A selection of T cell receptor beta chains follows, all from one sample in a study of blood T cell repertoires in COVID-19. Profiling relied on immunoSEQ multiplex PCR, and the TCRdb table lists in-frame clones only, not all of them. The profile covers about 300,000 clones, with more than 70% appearing a single time and around 1.5% taken by the ten largest. The material sequenced was peripheral blood. The source is a woman aged 45-65 years with acute or convalescent COVID-19. Both conserved end residues are part of each CDR3. Fields, in order: V gene, D gene, J gene, clone size, CDR3 DNA, CDR3 protein. A D gene is named only where the DNA matches it firmly. Clone size is not always given. Where it is, it says once, few, many or a class for expanded clones.

TRBV15,.,TRBJ2-3,.,TGTGCCACCAGCATCGCAGATACGCAGTATTTT,CATSIADTQYF
TRBV5-4,TRBD1,TRBJ2-5,.,TGTGCCAGCAGCTTGAACCCGGGACAGGGTAGCAAGACCCAGTACTTC,CASSLNPGQGSKTQYF
TRBV27,.,TRBJ2-6,.,TGTGCCAGCAGTTTATCGCGAGGGGGACCTGGGGCCAACGTCCTGACTTTC,CASSLSRGGPGANVLTF
TRBV2,.,TRBJ2-7,.,TGTGCCAGCAGTGGCGAGACCTACGAGCAGTACTTC,CASSGETYEQYF
TRBV18,.,TRBJ1-2,once,TGTGCCAGCTCACCCCTGAAAAACAGGATGGAAGGCTACACCTTC,CASSPLKNRMEGYTF
TRBV15,.,TRBJ2-7,.,TGTGCCACCAGCAGGGGGCAAGGAAATTACGAGCAGTACTTC,CATSRGQGNYEQYF
TRBV11-2,.,TRBJ2-3,.,TGTGCCAGCAGCCCGAGGACTAGGGGGAGCACAGATACGCAGTATTTT,CASSPRTRGSTDTQYF
TRBV11-2,TRBD1,TRBJ1-4,.,TGTGCCAGCAGCTACACTACAGGGGGCGGATTTGAAAAACTGTTTTTT,CASSYTTGGGFEKLFF
TRBV20-1,.,TRBJ2-3,.,TGCAGTGCTAGTTCGCGGTATGGCACAGATACGCAGTATTTT,CSASSRYGTDTQYF
TRBV18,.,TRBJ1-4,once,TGTGCCAGCTCGCCGCCACGTGGGGCAGGGACTAATGAAAAACTGTTTTTT,CASSPPRGAGTNEKLFF
TRBV7-2,.,TRBJ1-1,.,TGTGCCAGCAGCTTCTTGGCAGAAGCTTTCTTT,CASSFLAEAFF
TRBV29-1,.,TRBJ1-2,.,TGCAGCGTTGGATCACTGGATGGCTACACCTTC,CSVGSLDGYTF
TRBV15,.,TRBJ2-7,.,TGTGCCACCAGCAGGGCCGGGATTTACGAGCAGTACTTC,CATSRAGIYEQYF
TRBV6-1,TRBD2,TRBJ2-5,.,TGTGCCAGCAGTGAACCGGGACTAGCGGGAGAAGAGACCCAGTACTTC,CASSEPGLAGEETQYF
TRBV2,.,TRBJ2-3,.,TGTGCCAGCAGACCACCGGGACACTCCCATCCCGATACGCAGTATTTT,CASRPPGHSHPDTQYF
TRBV28,TRBD1,TRBJ2-3,.,TGTGCCAGCAGTGCAGGGGGCTTAGGTACAGATACGCAGTATTTT,CASSAGGLGTDTQYF
TRBV24-1,.,TRBJ1-4,.,TGTGCCACCAGTGATAGCAGGGATGGAGAAAAACTGTTTTTT,CATSDSRDGEKLFF
TRBV27,.,TRBJ1-6,.,TGTGCCAGCAGTACTTCCCCCATCTCCTATAATTCACCCCTCCACTTT,CASSTSPISYNSPLHF
TRBV27,.,TRBJ2-6,.,TGTGCCAGCAGTCGGGGGTGGAAAGTGTCAGGCCTATCTGGGGCCAACGTCCTGACTTTC,CASSRGWKVSGLSGANVLTF
TRBV19,TRBD2,TRBJ2-3,.,TGTGCCAGTAGGGGACTAGCGAATTCAGATACGCAGTATTTT,CASRGLANSDTQYF
TRBV7-2,.,TRBJ1-1,.,TGTGCCAGCAGCCCCGCGGGGTGGCGGACTGAAGCTTTCTTT,CASSPAGWRTEAFF
TRBV28,.,TRBJ2-3,.,TGTGCCAGCAGTTCAGGTAGCACAGATACGCAGTATTTT,CASSSGSTDTQYF
TRBV28,.,TRBJ1-5,.,TGTGCCAGCTCGACAGGCGGGGGTGGCAATCAGCCCCAGCATTTT,CASSTGGGGNQPQHF
TRBV6-1,TRBD2,TRBJ2-7,.,TGTGCCAGCAGTGAATGGGCAGGGGAAAGGACTAGCGGGGACGAGCAGTACTTC,CASSEWAGERTSGDEQYF
TRBV12-3/TRBV12-4,.,TRBJ1-2,.,TGTGCCAGCAGGCTGAGCGCAGGGTCTGGCTACACCTTC,CASRLSAGSGYTF
TRBV19,.,TRBJ1-5,.,TGTGCCAGTAGTATAGATCAGAGGGCAGACAATCAGCCCCAGCATTTT,CASSIDQRADNQPQHF
TRBV30,TRBD2,TRBJ2-7,few,TGTGCCTGGAGATTAGCGGGAGCGGGTTACGAGCAGTACTTC,CAWRLAGAGYEQYF
TRBV2,.,TRBJ2-1,.,TGTGCCAGCAGTGTTTCGCGGATTACCTACAATGAGCAGTTCTTC,CASSVSRITYNEQFF
TRBV15,.,TRBJ2-3,.,TGTGCCACCAGCAGAGGTTTAGGGGTTAGCACAGATACGCAGTATTTT,CATSRGLGVSTDTQYF
TRBV11-1,TRBD2,TRBJ2-7,.,TGTGCCAGCAGCTTGACTAGCGGTAACTACGAGCAGTACTTC,CASSLTSGNYEQYF
TRBV19,.,TRBJ2-5,.,TGTGCCAGTAGTATAGAAGGGGTACAAGAGACCCAGTACTTC,CASSIEGVQETQYF
TRBV12-5,TRBD1,TRBJ1-4,.,TGTGCTAGTGGCCGCGGGACAGGCTGGCATGAAAAACTGTTTTTT,CASGRGTGWHEKLFF
TRBV6-5,TRBD2,TRBJ2-7,.,TGTGCCAGCAGACCCCCGGGACTAGCGGGGGAGTACTTC,CASRPPGLAGEYF
TRBV5-4,.,TRBJ1-4,.,TGCGCCAGCAGCTTGGTTCAGAATGAAAAACTGTTTTTT,CASSLVQNEKLFF
TRBV24-1,.,TRBJ2-3,.,TGTGCCACCAGTGACACGCCCCGGGGTCGGGATACGCAGTATTTT,CATSDTPRGRDTQYF
TRBV19,.,TRBJ2-1,.,TGTGCCAGTAGGACAGGCAATGAGCAGTTCTTC,CASRTGNEQFF
TRBV5-1,.,TRBJ2-3,.,TGCGCCAGCAGATCGACTGGATCCACAGATACGCAGTATTTT,CASRSTGSTDTQYF
TRBV2,.,TRBJ1-4,.,TGTGCCAGCCGGTATGGGCGTGAAAAACTGTTTTTT,CASRYGREKLFF
TRBV9,.,TRBJ1-6,.,TGTGCCAGCAGCGTAGGAGGGGGAAAGAATTCACCCCTCCACTTT,CASSVGGGKNSPLHF
TRBV2,TRBD2,TRBJ2-2,.,TGTGCCAGCAGTGAAGCCCTCCGAGCTAGCGGGAGAAATGACGGGGAGCTGTTTTTT,CASSEALRASGRNDGELFF
TRBV27,.,TRBJ1-4,.,TGTGCCAGCAGTTTACTTCGACGGGGTGTAACTAATGAAAAACTGTTTTTT,CASSLLRRGVTNEKLFF
TRBV18,.,TRBJ1-1,.,TGTGCCAGCTCACCCCAGGGCATGAACACTGAAGCTTTCTTT,CASSPQGMNTEAFF
TRBV5-1,.,TRBJ2-3,.,TGCGCCAGCAGCTTGGTTTACCGCGACACCACAGATACGCAGTATTTT,CASSLVYRDTTDTQYF
TRBV5-1,.,TRBJ1-1,.,TGCGCCAGCAGCTTGGGCCAGGCTGTGAACACTGAAGCTTTCTTT,CASSLGQAVNTEAFF
TRBV5-4,.,TRBJ2-3,.,TGTGCCAGCAGCCCAGGGGGGTTGGGGACAGATACGCAGTATTTT,CASSPGGLGTDTQYF
TRBV24-1,TRBD1,TRBJ1-1,few,TGTGCCACTATGGGACAGCCGAACACTGAAGCTTTCTTT,CATMGQPNTEAFF
TRBV5-1,.,TRBJ2-5,.,TGCGCCAGCAGCGCTGGACAGGGCGGGGGAGAGACCCAGTACTTC,CASSAGQGGGETQYF
TRBV7-2,TRBD2,TRBJ2-7,.,TGTGCCAGCAGCTTAGGGAGCCGACTAGCGGGGGACTCCTACGAGCAGTACTTC,CASSLGSRLAGDSYEQYF
TRBV7-2,TRBD2,TRBJ2-7,.,TGTGCCAGCAGCTCACCAAGCGGGAGAAATACCTACGAGCAGTACTTC,CASSSPSGRNTYEQYF
TRBV4-2,.,TRBJ2-1,.,TGTGCCAGCAGCCAAGCTTCGGGGTCCCCCTACAATGAGCAGTTCTTC,CASSQASGSPYNEQFF
TRBV12-5,.,TRBJ2-3,.,TGTGCTAGTGGTTTGTCGGTAGCGGCCAGCACAGATACGCAGTATTTT,CASGLSVAASTDTQYF
TRBV3-1/TRBV3-2,TRBD1,TRBJ1-2,once,TGTGCCAGCAGCCGGAAGACAGGGATCTCCTATGGCTACACCTTC,CASSRKTGISYGYTF
TRBV6-5,TRBD1,TRBJ2-5,.,TGTGCCAGCACTCGGACAGGGGGTGCCCTTTCGACCCAGTACTTC,CASTRTGGALSTQYF
TRBV11-2,.,TRBJ1-2,.,TGTGCCAGCAGCTTAGTGTCCGGCAGGGGCGGCTATGGCTACACCTTC,CASSLVSGRGGYGYTF
TRBV20-1,.,TRBJ1-1,.,TGCAGTGCCGCAGGGGACACTGAAGCTTTCTTT,CSAAGDTEAFF